A single sample is the source of the 29 T cell receptor beta chains below, sequenced in a study of blood T cell repertoires in COVID-19. Generated by immunoSEQ multiplex PCR, the TCRdb table keeps only in-frame clones and is missing some. The repertoire consists of over 80,000 clones, with 88% occurring once and the leading ten covering about 7%. Sequenced sample: peripheral blood. These receptors all come from a man between 65 and 80 years old with acute or convalescent COVID-19.

This chain links TRBV5-6 with TRBJ2-7, with D maybe TRBD1 (5 bases). The V and J ends lost 7 bases and 4 bases respectively, with 15 bases between them. The CDR3 runs to 13 residues. Germline V gives CDR1 SGHDT, CDR2 YYEEEE. DNA of the CDR3: TGTGCCAGCGGAGACAGAACGACGTACGAGCAGTACTTC. Translating it yields CASGDRTTYEQYF.

The rearrangement links TRBV10-3 to TRBJ2-3, with 9 bases matching TRBD2. The CDR3 spans 16 residues. Germline V gene sequence: CDR1 ENHRY, CDR2 SYGVKD. V shed 3 bases, J shed 1 base, and the junction held 5 bases outside the gene matches. The CDR3 reads CAISDGASGGTDTQYF. The CDR3 DNA reads TGTGCCATCAGTGACGGGGCTAGCGGGGGCACAGATACGCAGTATTTT.

This clone was recorded once. This chain links TRBV5-1 with TRBJ1-1; a weak D match, TRBD1 (5 bases). This CDR3 spans 14 amino acids. V lost 1 base to trimming and J lost 3 bases, with 10 bases between them. The germline V gene encodes CDR1 SGHRS and CDR2 YFSETQ. The CDR3 DNA reads as TGCGCCAGCAGCTTGCTTTCGGGGGACACTGAAGCTTTCTTT. Translation: CASSLLSGDTEAFF. Full variable domain (outside the CDR3, taken from reference TRBV5-1 and TRBJ1-1): KAGVTQTPRYLIKTRGQQVTLSCSPISGHRSVSWYQQTPGQGLQFLFEYFSETQRNKGNFPGRFSGRQFSNSRSEMNVSTLELGDSALYLCASSLLSGDTEAFFGQGTRLTVV.

The chain carries TRBV29-1 and TRBJ1-1, with D perhaps matching TRBD1 (6 bases). The CDR3 sequence is 14 residues long. Trimming pared 7 bases from V and 1 base from J, leaving 16 bases between. Germline V gene data show CDR1 as SQVTM and CDR2 as ANQGSEA. As DNA, the CDR3 is TGCAGCGCCGTTCAGGGGCGGCAGAACACTGAAGCTTTCTTT. Amino acids: CSAVQGRQNTEAFF.

A few counts support this clone. The chain joins TRBV30 to TRBJ2-5, with a weak D call TRBD2 (5 bases). With 3 bases removed from V and 5 bases from J, the gap between germline ends came to 19 bases. Per the germline V gene, CDR1 is GTSNPN and CDR2 is SVGIG (reference sequence). CDR3 length: 15 amino acids. The CDR3 protein is CAWSALGRIEETQYF. Written as DNA, the CDR3 is TGTGCCTGGAGCGCCCTGGGGAGAATCGAGGAGACCCAGTACTTC.

For the CDR3, the DNA is TGCGCCAGCAGCTTGGAATCGGACAGGGGCTATGGCTACACCTTC. Its protein is CASSLESDRGYGYTF. V and J are TRBV5-1 and TRBJ1-2; 9 positions match TRBD1. The trim removed 0 bases at V and 4 bases at J, leaving 4 bases unmatched. The CDR3 consists of 15 residues. The germline CDR1 and CDR2 sequences are SGHRS and YFSETQ.

The V gene is TRBV19, the J gene TRBJ1-5; the D is unclear. Germline V CDR1 and CDR2: LNHDA, SQIVND (reference sequence). The CDR3 loop spans 15 amino acids. V was clipped by 11 bases and J by 0 bases, with 17 bases between them. CDR3 DNA sequence: TGTGCCGCCACGGAGGGCATTTATAGCAATCAGCCCCAGCATTTT. Translating gives CAATEGIYSNQPQHF.

CDR3 DNA sequence: TGTGCCAGTAGTATAGGGTATCCAGGCTCCGGGGCCAACGTCCTGACTTTC. Protein sequence: CASSIGYPGSGANVLTF. The rearrangement uses TRBV19 and TRBJ2-6; D unresolved. The CDR3 is 17 amino acids. V lost 1 base to trimming and J lost 4 bases, with 14 bases between them. Germline V gene sequence: CDR1 LNHDA, CDR2 SQIVND (reference sequence).

This clone has just a few counts. The V gene is TRBV10-3, the J gene TRBJ2-7, with 8 bases matching TRBD2. CDR1 is ENHRY, CDR2 SYGVKD, per germline. Losses at the gene ends were 6 bases for V and 5 bases for J; bases not matched to a gene: 6. CDR3 length: 13 residues. This CDR3 is CAIRTGTSNEQYF. CDR3 DNA sequence: TGTGCCATCAGAACCGGGACTAGTAACGAGCAGTACTTC.

The V call is TRBV4-3, the J call TRBJ1-1; 7 bases agree with TRBD1. Germline assignment: CDR1 LGHNA and CDR2 YSLEER. CDR3 size: 16 residues. With 0 bases clipped from V and 4 bases from J, the junction kept 8 bases outside the gene matches. The CDR3, as DNA: TGCGCCAGCAGCCAAGAGTTGACAGGGTGGAGCACTGAAGCTTTCTTT. It translates to CASSQELTGWSTEAFF.

The V and J genes are TRBV7-9 and TRBJ2-5, with 8 bases identical to TRBD2. Germline loops: CDR1 SEHNR, CDR2 FQNEAQ (reference sequence). The ends lost 3 bases at V and 7 bases at J; junction bases unmatched: 10. The CDR3 is 15 amino acids. CDR3 amino acids: CASSFGGAGLGTQYF. The CDR3 nucleotides read TGTGCCAGCAGCTTCGGGGGGGCCGGCCTCGGGACCCAGTACTTC.

This sequence joins TRBV6-2 or TRBV6-3 and TRBJ2-7; D ambiguous. Germline-derived CDR1 and CDR2 are MNHEY and SVGEGT. V was trimmed by 4 bases and J by 3 bases, leaving 7 bases between them. The CDR3 has 12 amino acids. CDR3 sequence: CASSSSYYEQYF. The CDR3 DNA reads TGTGCCAGCAGTTCTTCTTACTACGAGCAGTACTTC.

V gene TRBV5-1 combines with J gene TRBJ2-1; D is undetermined. The length of the CDR3 is 14 residues. Trimming pared 2 bases from V and 0 bases from J, leaving 6 bases between. Looked up from germline, CDR1 is SGHRS and CDR2 is YFSETQ. The DNA of the CDR3 is TGCGCCAGCAGCTTCAGTGACTCCTACAATGAGCAGTTCTTC. Translation: CASSFSDSYNEQFF.

The V gene is TRBV6-2 or TRBV6-3, the J gene TRBJ2-7, with a weak D call TRBD2 (6 bases). Trimming shortened V by 4 bases and J by 1 base, and 23 bases separated the two germline ends. Per germline, CDR1 MNHEY and CDR2 SVGEGT. The CDR3 totals 18 residues. CDR3 sequence (DNA): TGTGCCAGCAGTTCCACCCGGGCTAGCGAACGAAGTTCCTACGAGCAGTACTTC. This gives the protein CASSSTRASERSSYEQYF.

The chain joins TRBV6-2 or TRBV6-3 to TRBJ2-2; 10 bases line up with TRBD1. In germline, CDR1 is MNHEY, CDR2 SVGEGT. The CDR3 has 15 residues. The V and J ends lost 6 bases and 5 bases, in that order; junction bases with no gene match: 6. The chain's CDR3 is CASSPTGGGTGELFF. For the CDR3, the DNA is TGTGCCAGCAGCCCGACAGGGGGCGGTACCGGGGAGCTGTTTTTT.

Remarks on this clone: The same CDR3 also results from other DNA sequences found in this sample. J is TRBJ1-1 and V is TRBV6-5, with TRBD1 matching over 10 bases. V gave up 4 bases and J gave up 4 bases; unmatched junction bases: 0. Germline assignment: CDR1 MNHEY and CDR2 SVGAGI. The CDR3 sequence is 13 residues long. The CDR3 sequence: CASSWTGGTEAFF. DNA for the CDR3: TGTGCCAGCAGTTGGACAGGGGGCACTGAAGCTTTCTTT.

V gene TRBV9 combines with J gene TRBJ2-2, with TRBD2 identical over 8 bases. The CDR3 is 15 amino acids. Trimming removed 4 bases from V and 4 bases from J; junction bases left unmatched: 6. Germline V gene data show CDR1 as SGDLS and CDR2 as YYNGEE. The CDR3 DNA reads TGTGCCAGCAGCCCCACGGGGGGGTCCACCGGGGAGCTGTTTTTT. Its protein product is CASSPTGGSTGELFF.

CDR3 DNA sequence: TGCAGCGTTGGAGGGCCAGAAGGGCGGGGGCTTACTTACTACAATGAGCAGTTCTTC. Translation gives CSVGGPEGRGLTYYNEQFF. V usage is TRBV29-1 and J usage is TRBJ2-1; tentative D call: TRBD2 (7 bases). Trimming left V 4 bases short and J 3 bases short, with 28 bases between. CDR3 size: 19 residues. Germline lookup yields CDR1 SQVTM and CDR2 ANQGSEA.

The chain links TRBV30 to TRBJ2-4; maybe TRBD2 (7 bases). The germline V gene encodes CDR1 GTSNPN and CDR2 SVGIG (reference sequence). Deletions cut 3 bases from V and 5 bases from J, with 17 bases between. This CDR3 comprises 15 residues. The CDR3 loop is CAWRNRGGWENIQYF. DNA for the CDR3: TGTGCCTGGAGAAACCGCGGGGGCTGGGAAAACATTCAGTACTTC.

This clone was seen only once. The V call is TRBV18, the J call TRBJ2-3; TRBD2 might be the D (5 bases). CDR3 length: 14 residues. Germline CDR1 reads KGHSH; CDR2 reads LQKENI. Trimming cost V 3 bases and J 0 bases, with 7 bases left between them. The CDR3 loop is CASSPGLSTDTQYF. Written as DNA, the CDR3 is TGTGCCAGCTCACCCGGACTGAGCACAGATACGCAGTATTTT.

The chain is built from TRBV11-2 and TRBJ1-1, with a weak D call TRBD1 (6 bases). The V gene's germline CDR1 is SGHAT and CDR2 FQNNGV. This CDR3 has 16 residues. V was shortened by 5 bases and J by 6 bases, with 22 bases between the two germline ends. The CDR3 loop is CASSPHRVPRDAEAFF. The CDR3 DNA reads TGTGCCAGCAGCCCTCACAGGGTACCCCGAGACGCTGAAGCTTTCTTT.

V usage is TRBV25-1 and J usage is TRBJ1-1; D possibly corresponds to TRBD1 (6 bases). Germline CDR1 MGHDK, CDR2 SYGVNS. The CDR3 is made up of 14 amino acids. Trimming pared 6 bases from V and 2 bases from J, leaving 13 bases between. CDR3 sequence reads: CASSVTQGNTEAFF. The CDR3 DNA sequence: TGTGCCAGCAGCGTCACACAGGGAAACACTGAAGCTTTCTTT.

The chain joins TRBV4-3 to TRBJ1-2, with D possibly being TRBD1 (6 bases). Trimming took off 1 base at V and 4 bases at J, with 13 bases between the two ends. Germline CDR1 and CDR2: LGHNA and YSLEER. There are 15 residues in the CDR3. CDR3 protein: CASSQARQASYGYTF. CDR3 DNA sequence: TGCGCCAGCAGCCAAGCTCGACAGGCGAGCTATGGCTACACCTTC.

This clone has a single count. J is TRBJ2-7 and V is TRBV13; 10 bases are a match to TRBD2. The germline gives CDR1 PRHDT, CDR2 FYEKMQ (reference sequence). V lost 8 bases to trimming and J lost 3 bases; unmatched junction nucleotides: 13. The CDR3 is made up of 16 amino acids. CDR3 DNA: TGTGCCAGCTACTTTCGGGCTAGCGGGGGTGACTACGAGCAGTACTTC. It codes for CASYFRASGGDYEQYF.

The chain combines TRBV6-5 with TRBJ1-5; possible D gene TRBD1, 6 bases. V lost 5 bases and J lost 0, with 11 bases in between. CDR3 size: 15 residues. Per the germline V gene, CDR1 is MNHEY and CDR2 is SVGAGI. Here the CDR3 reads CASSIRTDSNQPQHF. In DNA, the CDR3 is TGTGCCAGCAGTATACGGACAGATAGCAATCAGCCCCAGCATTTT.

This sequence joins TRBV27 and TRBJ1-4; 7 nucleotides match TRBD1. Trimming cost V 6 bases and J 8 bases; bases outside gene matches: 9. CDR1 is MNHEY and CDR2 is SMNVEV in the germline V gene (reference sequence). The CDR3 is 14 residues long. CDR3: CASRRQGLGEKLFF. The CDR3 DNA is TGTGCCAGCAGGAGACAGGGCTTGGGGGAAAAACTGTTTTTT.

The rearrangement uses TRBV28 and TRBJ2-5, with TRBD2 identical over 7 bases. The trim removed 6 bases at V and 5 bases at J, leaving 9 bases unmatched. Germline loops: CDR1 MDHEN, CDR2 SYDVKM. The CDR3 length is 14 residues. The CDR3 sequence is CASRSWGGEETQYF. The CDR3 DNA reads as TGTGCCAGCAGATCATGGGGGGGTGAGGAGACCCAGTACTTC.

This chain joins TRBV19 and TRBJ1-5, with D perhaps TRBD1 (6 bases). CDR1 and CDR2 from the germline V gene are LNHDA and SQIVND (reference sequence). V gave up 5 bases and J gave up 4 bases, with 18 bases separating them. CDR3 length: 16 amino acids. The CDR3 loop is CASSPTGTYQNQPQHF. As DNA, the CDR3 is TGTGCCAGTAGTCCAACCGGGACATACCAGAATCAGCCCCAGCATTTT.

The rearrangement links TRBV5-1 to TRBJ2-7; D not resolved. CDR1 is SGHRS, CDR2 YFSETQ, per germline. This CDR3 is 13 amino acids long. V shed 0 bases and J shed 6 bases, with 10 bases lying between them. CDR3 coding DNA: TGCGCCAGCAGCTTGGAATATCGTCCCGAGCAGTACTTC. It codes for CASSLEYRPEQYF.